Presented here are 6 T cell receptor beta chains from one specimen sequenced in a study of T-cell memory formation after mild COVID-19. TCRdb reprocessed the 5' RACE reads via MiXCR and lists one record per CDR3 protein. The repertoire has some 86,000 distinct CDR3 sequences, 25% of them found once; the top ten carry roughly 39%. The sequencing sample was made of PBMCs or a T cell subset sorted from them (not recorded which). These TCRs come from a man aged 18 to 30 who had mild COVID-19 (a few samples of this study predate the infection). Cell type and time point are not known.

The CDR3 DNA sequence: TGCAGTGCCAGACTACTAGATACGCAGTATTTT. It specifies CSARLLDTQYF. This chain links TRBV20-1 with TRBJ2-3; perhaps TRBD2 as D (5 bases). CDR1 and CDR2 from the germline V gene are DFQATT and SNEGSKA (reference sequence). The V and J ends lost 6 bases and 5 bases respectively, with 9 bases between them. The CDR3 length is 11 residues.

This clonotype appeared a few times. The gene calls are TRBV4-1 and TRBJ2-7, with D possibly TRBD1 on 6 matching bases. V shed 0 bases and J shed 6 bases, with 12 bases lying between them. Germline lookup yields CDR1 MGHRA and CDR2 YSYEKL. The CDR3 has 14 amino acids. In DNA form, the CDR3 reads TGCGCCAGCAGCCAAGAGGGATGGACAGCCGAGCAGTACTTC. This sequence encodes CASSQEGWTAEQYF.

Only a few counts were recorded for this clonotype. CDR3 in DNA: TGCGCCAGCAGCCACTTCCTAGGACCAAGCACAGATACGCAGTATTTT. Amino acid sequence: CASSHFLGPSTDTQYF. The chain employs TRBV4-3 and TRBJ2-3; no clear D. V was trimmed by 3 bases and J by 0 bases, leaving 13 bases between them. The CDR3 is 16 residues long. The germline gives CDR1 LGHNA, CDR2 YSLEER.

The V gene is TRBV15, the J gene TRBJ2-3; no reliable D call. Germline V gene lookup returns CDR1 LNHNV and CDR2 YYDKDF (reference sequence). The CDR3 is 13 residues long. V was pared by 5 bases and J by 2 bases, with 8 bases between. The CDR3 region is CATSWVTTDTQYF. In DNA, the CDR3 is TGTGCCACCAGCTGGGTCACCACAGATACGCAGTATTTT.

The gene calls are TRBV18 and TRBJ2-3, with no clear D. CDR1 is KGHSH and CDR2 is LQKENI in the germline V gene. V was shortened by 3 bases and J by 1 base, with 8 bases between the two germline ends. The CDR3 is 14 amino acids. The CDR3, as DNA: TGTGCCAGCTCACCCGGGCGTGGCACAGATACGCAGTATTTT. Protein sequence: CASSPGRGTDTQYF.

The sample holds a few counts of this clonotype. The CDR3 protein is CASSPPSWDSFYEQYF. The CDR3 bases are TGTGCCAGCAGCCCTCCTTCATGGGACAGCTTCTACGAGCAGTACTTC. This chain uses TRBV12-3 or TRBV12-4 with TRBJ2-7; 7 bases are shared with TRBD1. V was clipped by 6 bases and J by 3 bases; unmatched bases: 14. The CDR3 contains 16 residues.